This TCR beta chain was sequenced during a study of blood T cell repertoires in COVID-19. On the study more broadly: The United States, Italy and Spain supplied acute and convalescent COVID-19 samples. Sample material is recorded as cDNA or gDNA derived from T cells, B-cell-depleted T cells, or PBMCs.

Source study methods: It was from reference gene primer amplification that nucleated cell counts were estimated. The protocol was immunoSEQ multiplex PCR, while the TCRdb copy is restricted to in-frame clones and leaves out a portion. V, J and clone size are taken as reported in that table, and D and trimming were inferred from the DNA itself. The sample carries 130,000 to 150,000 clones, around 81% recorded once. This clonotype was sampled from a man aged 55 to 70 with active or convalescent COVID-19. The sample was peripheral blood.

Written as DNA, the CDR3 is TGTGCCAGCAGCACAGGGACCGGCCGGGCCAACGTCCTGACTTTC. Translating gives CASSTGTGRANVLTF. The rearrangement joins TRBV5-5 to TRBJ2-6; TRBD1 might be the D (6 bases). CDR1 and CDR2 from the germline V gene are SGHKS and YYEKEE (reference sequence). The CDR3 runs to 15 residues. V lost 4 bases, J lost 5 bases, and 13 bases lay in between. Full variable domain (missing parts from reference TRBV5-5 and TRBJ2-6): DAGVTQSPTHLIKTRGQQVTLRCSPISGHKSVSWYQQVLGQGPQFIFQYYEKEERGRGNFPDRFSARQFPNYSSELNVNALLLGDSALYLCASSTGTGRANVLTFGAGSRLTVL.